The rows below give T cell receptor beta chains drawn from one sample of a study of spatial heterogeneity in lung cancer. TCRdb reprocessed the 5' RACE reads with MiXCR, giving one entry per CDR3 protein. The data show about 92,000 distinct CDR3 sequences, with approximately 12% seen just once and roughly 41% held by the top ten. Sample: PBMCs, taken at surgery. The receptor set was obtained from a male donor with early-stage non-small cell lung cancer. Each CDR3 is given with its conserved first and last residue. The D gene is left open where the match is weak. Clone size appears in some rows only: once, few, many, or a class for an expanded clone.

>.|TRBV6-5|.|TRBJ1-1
TGTGCCAGCAGTTATGGGGGGTTGAACACTGAAGCTTTCTTT
CASSYGGLNTEAFF
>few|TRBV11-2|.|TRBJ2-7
TGTGCCAGCAGCTTAGTTCCCCTCGAGCAGTACTTC
CASSLVPLEQYF
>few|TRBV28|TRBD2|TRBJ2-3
TGTGCCAGCAGTTTATTCCGGGGGGGTTCAGATACGCAGTATTTT
CASSLFRGGSDTQYF
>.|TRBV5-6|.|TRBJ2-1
TGTGCCAGCAGCTTGTGGGTGCTAACCTACAATGAGCAGTTCTTC
CASSLWVLTYNEQFF
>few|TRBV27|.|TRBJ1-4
TGTGCCAGCAGGGGCAACAGGGCCGTAGATGAAAAACTGTTTTTT
CASRGNRAVDEKLFF
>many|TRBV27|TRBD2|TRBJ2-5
TGTGCCAGCAGCCCCTTCCTGGGCGGGGGGATAGGAGAGACCCAGTACTTC
CASSPFLGGGIGETQYF
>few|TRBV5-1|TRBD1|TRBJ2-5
TGCGCCAGCAGCTTGGAACAGGGGGCTCCGGAGACCCAGTACTTC
CASSLEQGAPETQYF
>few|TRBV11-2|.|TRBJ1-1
TGTGCCAGCAGCTTATATTTGAACACTGAAGCTTTCTTT
CASSLYLNTEAFF
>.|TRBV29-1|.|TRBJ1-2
TGCAGCGCCAAATCCGGGACAAGTCATGGCTACACCTTC
CSAKSGTSHGYTF
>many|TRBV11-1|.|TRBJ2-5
TGTGCCAGCAGCTCGAGAAGATTGGATACACAGAAGTACTTC
CASSSRRLDTQKYF
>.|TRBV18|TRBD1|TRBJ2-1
TGTGCCAGCTCACCGGCACAGGGGGACTACAATGAGCAGTTCTTC
CASSPAQGDYNEQFF
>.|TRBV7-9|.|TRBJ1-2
TGTGCCAGCAGGAGGGCGAACTATGGCTACACCTTC
CASRRANYGYTF
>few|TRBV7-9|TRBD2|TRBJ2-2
TGTGCCAGCAGCTTAGCGGGGCGGGAGTTGACCACCGGGGAGCTGTTTTTT
CASSLAGRELTTGELFF
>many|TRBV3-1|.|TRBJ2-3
TGTGCCAGCAGCCAACCACAGGGCTCTTACACAGATACGCAGTATTTT
CASSQPQGSYTDTQYF
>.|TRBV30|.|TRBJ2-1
TGTGCCTGGAGTCGACTGGCGGGGGCATACAATGAGCAGTTCTTC
CAWSRLAGAYNEQFF
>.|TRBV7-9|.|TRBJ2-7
TGTGCCAGCAGCTTAGATTTGGCTAGCGTCGAGCAGTACTTC
CASSLDLASVEQYF
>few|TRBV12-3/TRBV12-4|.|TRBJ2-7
TGTGCCAGCAGCCACAGGGTCCACGAGCAGTACTTC
CASSHRVHEQYF
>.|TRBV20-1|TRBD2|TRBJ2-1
TGCAGTGCTGTGGTAGCGGGGGGCGTCGATGAGCAGTTCTTC
CSAVVAGGVDEQFF
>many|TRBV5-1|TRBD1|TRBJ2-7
TGCGCCAGCAGCTTGCGGTCAAGGACAGGGGGCTACGAGCAGTACTTC
CASSLRSRTGGYEQYF
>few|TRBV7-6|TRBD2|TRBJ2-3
TGTGCCAGCAGCTATGGACTAGCGGGACGCACAGATACGCAGTATTTT
CASSYGLAGRTDTQYF
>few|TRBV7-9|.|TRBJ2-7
TGTGCCAGCAGCCCCCGGGACGGGTACCTAAGCCTCTCCTACGAGCAGTACTTC
CASSPRDGYLSLSYEQYF
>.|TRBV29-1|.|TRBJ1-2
TGCAGCGTTCCTGCAGGCAATCATTGGCCGCCCTATGGCTACACCTTC
CSVPAGNHWPPYGYTF
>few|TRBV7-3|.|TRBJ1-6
TGTGCCGCTGGTACCGGGACGTCCTTTGGGCCCCTCCACTTT
CAAGTGTSFGPLHF
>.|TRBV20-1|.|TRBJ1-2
TGCAGATCCGGCGGCTACACCTTC
CRSGGYTF
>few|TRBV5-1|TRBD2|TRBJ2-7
TGCGCCAGCAGCCCAACGATCATAAGCGGGGACTCCTACGAGCAGTACTTC
CASSPTIISGDSYEQYF
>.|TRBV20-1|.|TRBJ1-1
TGCAGTGCTAGAGCATCGGGGACTGAAGCTTTCTTT
CSARASGTEAFF
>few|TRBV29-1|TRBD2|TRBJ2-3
TGCAGCGTTGAAATAGGCGGGAGGCCAGATACGCAGTATTTT
CSVEIGGRPDTQYF
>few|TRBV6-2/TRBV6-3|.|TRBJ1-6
TGTGCCAGCACCATACGACGGAGTAATTCACCCCTCCACTTT
CASTIRRSNSPLHF
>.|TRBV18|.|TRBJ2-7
TGTGCCAGCTCTCCATGCGTGGACCAGGAAGAGCAGTACTTC
CASSPCVDQEEQYF
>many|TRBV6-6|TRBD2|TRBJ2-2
TGTGCCAGCAGTTACTCTGGGGGGGATGGGACCGGGGAGCTGTTTTTT
CASSYSGGDGTGELFF
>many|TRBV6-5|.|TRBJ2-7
TGTGCCAGCAGTTACTCGACTCCCTACTACGAGCAGTACTTC
CASSYSTPYYEQYF
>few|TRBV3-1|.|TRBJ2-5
TGTGCCAGCAGCCAAGGTACCCAGTACTTC
CASSQGTQYF
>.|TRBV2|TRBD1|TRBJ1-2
TGTGCCAGCAGTGAGGACAGGGGAAACTATGGCTACACCTTC
CASSEDRGNYGYTF
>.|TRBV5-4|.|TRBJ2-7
TGTGCCAGCAGCTTGGTCGGCAGAACCTACGAGCAGTACTTC
CASSLVGRTYEQYF
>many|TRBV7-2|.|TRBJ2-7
TGTGCCAGCAGCCCCTTGGGGGTCTTCTCCGCCTACGAGCAGTACTTC
CASSPLGVFSAYEQYF
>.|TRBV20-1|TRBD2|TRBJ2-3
TGCAGTGCGCTGACTAGCGGTCCCACAACGGATACGCAGTATTTT
CSALTSGPTTDTQYF
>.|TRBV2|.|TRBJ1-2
TGTGCCAGCAGTGGGGGAGTTGTCGTTGCTAACTATGGCTACACCTTC
CASSGGVVVANYGYTF
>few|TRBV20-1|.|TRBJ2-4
TGCAGTGCTAGAGATTTAGACATTCAGTACTTC
CSARDLDIQYF
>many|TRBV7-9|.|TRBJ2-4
TGTGCCAGCAGCTTAACGGGAGATGTCAAAAACATTCAGTACTTC
CASSLTGDVKNIQYF